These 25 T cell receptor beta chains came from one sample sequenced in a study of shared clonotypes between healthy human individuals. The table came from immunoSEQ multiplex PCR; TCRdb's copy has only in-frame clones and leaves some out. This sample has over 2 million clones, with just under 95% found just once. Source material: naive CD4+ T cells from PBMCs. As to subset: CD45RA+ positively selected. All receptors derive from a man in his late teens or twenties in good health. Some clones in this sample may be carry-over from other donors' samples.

In DNA, the CDR3 is TGTGCCAGCAGCTTACCCGGGACAGCCCCGGGGGGCTACACCTTC. It translates to CASSLPGTAPGGYTF. This chain connects TRBV5-6 to TRBJ1-2; 7 bases fit TRBD1. V lost 2 bases, J lost 8 bases, and 12 bases stayed unmatched. The germline V gene encodes CDR1 SGHDT and CDR2 YYEEEE. This CDR3 region has 15 residues. Variable domain in full (rest from reference TRBV5-6 and TRBJ1-2): DAGVTQSPTHLIKTRGQQVTLRCSPKSGHDTVSWYQQALGQGPQFIFQYYEEEERQRGNFPDRFSGHQFPNYSSELNVNALLLGDSALYLCASSLPGTAPGGYTFGSGTRLTVV.

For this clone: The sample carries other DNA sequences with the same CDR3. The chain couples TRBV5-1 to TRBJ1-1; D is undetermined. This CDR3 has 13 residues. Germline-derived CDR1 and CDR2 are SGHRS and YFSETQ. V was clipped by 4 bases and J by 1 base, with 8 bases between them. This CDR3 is CASSPTANTEAFF. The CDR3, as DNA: TGCGCCAGCAGCCCAACTGCGAACACTGAAGCTTTCTTT.

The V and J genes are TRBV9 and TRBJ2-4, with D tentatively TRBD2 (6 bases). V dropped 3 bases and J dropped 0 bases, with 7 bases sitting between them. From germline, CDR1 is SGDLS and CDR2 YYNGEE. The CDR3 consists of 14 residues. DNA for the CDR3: TGTGCCAGCAGCGAGGGACTAGCCAAAAACATTCAGTACTTC. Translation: CASSEGLAKNIQYF.

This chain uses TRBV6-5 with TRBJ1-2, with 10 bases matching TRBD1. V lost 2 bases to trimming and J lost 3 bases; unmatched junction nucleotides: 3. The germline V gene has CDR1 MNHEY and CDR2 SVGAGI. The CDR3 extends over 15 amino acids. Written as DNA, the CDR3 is TGTGCCAGCAGTTACCGGGACAGGGGTTACTATGGCTACACCTTC. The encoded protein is CASSYRDRGYYGYTF.

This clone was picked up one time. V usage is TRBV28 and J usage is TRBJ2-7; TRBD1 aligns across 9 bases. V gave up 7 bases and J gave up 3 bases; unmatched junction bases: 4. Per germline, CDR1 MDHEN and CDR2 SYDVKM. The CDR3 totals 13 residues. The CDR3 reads CASMGTGIYEQYF. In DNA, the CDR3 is TGTGCCAGCATGGGGACAGGGATCTACGAGCAGTACTTC.

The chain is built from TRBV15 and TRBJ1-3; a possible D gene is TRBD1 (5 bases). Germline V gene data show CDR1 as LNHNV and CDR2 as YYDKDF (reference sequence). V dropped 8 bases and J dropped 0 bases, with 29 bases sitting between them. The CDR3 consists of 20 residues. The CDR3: CATGVTGPHRGGPSGNTIYF. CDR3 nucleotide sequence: TGTGCCACCGGCGTTACGGGGCCACACCGGGGAGGGCCCTCTGGAAACACCATATATTTT.

CDR3 sequence (DNA): TGTGCCTGGAAGGGGGTGGGAGAAACAGATACGCAGTATTTT. Translated, it gives CAWKGVGETDTQYF. V is TRBV30 and J is TRBJ2-3; D possibly corresponds to TRBD1 (6 bases). Germline V CDR1 and CDR2: GTSNPN, SVGIG (reference sequence). V shed 4 bases and J shed 3 bases, with 14 bases lying between them. The CDR3 spans 14 residues.

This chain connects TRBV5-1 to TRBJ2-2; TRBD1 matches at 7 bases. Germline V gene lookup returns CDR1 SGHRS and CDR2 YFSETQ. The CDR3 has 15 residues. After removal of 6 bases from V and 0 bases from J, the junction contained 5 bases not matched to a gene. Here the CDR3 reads CASNSGTANTGELFF. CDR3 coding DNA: TGCGCCAGCAACTCCGGGACAGCGAACACCGGGGAGCTGTTTTTT.

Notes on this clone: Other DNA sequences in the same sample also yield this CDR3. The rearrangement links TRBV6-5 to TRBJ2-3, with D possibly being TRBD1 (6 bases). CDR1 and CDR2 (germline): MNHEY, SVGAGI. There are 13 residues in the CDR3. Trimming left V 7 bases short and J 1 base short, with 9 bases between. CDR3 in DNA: TGTGCCAGCACGGACAGCGGCACAGATACGCAGTATTTT. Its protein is CASTDSGTDTQYF.

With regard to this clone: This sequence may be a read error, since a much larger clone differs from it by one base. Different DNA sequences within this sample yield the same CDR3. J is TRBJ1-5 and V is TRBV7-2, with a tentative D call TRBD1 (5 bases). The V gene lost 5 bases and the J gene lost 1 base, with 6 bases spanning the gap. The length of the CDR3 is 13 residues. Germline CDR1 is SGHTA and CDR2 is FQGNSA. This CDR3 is CASSRDSNQPQHF. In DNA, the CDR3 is TGTGCCAGCAGCCGGGACAGCAATCAGCCCCAGCATTTT. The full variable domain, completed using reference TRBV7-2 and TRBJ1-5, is GAGVSQSPSNKVTEKGKDVELRCDPISGHTALYWYRQSLGQGLEFLIYFQGNSAPDKSGLPSDRFSAERTGGSVSTLTIQRTQQEDSAVYLCASSRDSNQPQHFGDGTRLSIL.

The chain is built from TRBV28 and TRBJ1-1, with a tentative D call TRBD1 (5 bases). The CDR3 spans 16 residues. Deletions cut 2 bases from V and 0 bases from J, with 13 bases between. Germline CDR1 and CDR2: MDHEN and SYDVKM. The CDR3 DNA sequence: TGTGCCAGCAGTTTAGTTCGGGGGAACATGAACACTGAAGCTTTCTTT. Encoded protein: CASSLVRGNMNTEAFF.

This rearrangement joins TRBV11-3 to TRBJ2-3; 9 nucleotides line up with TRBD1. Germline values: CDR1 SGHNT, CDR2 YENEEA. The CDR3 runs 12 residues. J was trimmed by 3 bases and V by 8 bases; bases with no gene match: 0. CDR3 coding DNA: TGTGCCAGCGGACAGGGGACAGATACGCAGTATTTT. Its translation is CASGQGTDTQYF.

The CDR3 DNA reads as TGCGCCAGCAGCTTGCTTGGACAGGGGTCGAACACTGAAGCTTTCTTT. It specifies CASSLLGQGSNTEAFF. The chain is built from TRBV5-1 and TRBJ1-1; TRBD1 aligns across 9 bases. Per germline, CDR1 SGHRS and CDR2 YFSETQ. After removal of 1 base from V and 1 base from J, the junction contained 5 bases not matched to a gene. The length of the CDR3 is 16 residues.

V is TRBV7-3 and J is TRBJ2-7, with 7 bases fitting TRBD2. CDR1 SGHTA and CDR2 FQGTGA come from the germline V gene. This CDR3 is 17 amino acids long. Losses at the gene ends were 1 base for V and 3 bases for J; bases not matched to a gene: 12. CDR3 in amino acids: CASSLSPVASGNYEQYF. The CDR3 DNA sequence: TGTGCCAGCAGCTTAAGCCCCGTGGCTAGCGGAAACTACGAGCAGTACTTC. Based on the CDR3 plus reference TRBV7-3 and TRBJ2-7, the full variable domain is GAGVSQTPSNKVTEKGKYVELRCDPISGHTALYWYRQSLGQGPEFLIYFQGTGAADDSGLPNDRFFAVRPEGSVSTLKIQRTERGDSAVYLCASSLSPVASGNYEQYFGPGTRLTVT.

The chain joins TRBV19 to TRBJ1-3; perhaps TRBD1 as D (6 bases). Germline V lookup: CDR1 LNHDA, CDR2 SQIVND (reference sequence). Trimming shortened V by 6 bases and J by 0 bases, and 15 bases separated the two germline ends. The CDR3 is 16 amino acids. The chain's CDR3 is CASRRSGTRSGNTIYF. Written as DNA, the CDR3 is TGTGCCAGTAGGAGATCCGGGACACGCTCTGGAAACACCATATATTTT.

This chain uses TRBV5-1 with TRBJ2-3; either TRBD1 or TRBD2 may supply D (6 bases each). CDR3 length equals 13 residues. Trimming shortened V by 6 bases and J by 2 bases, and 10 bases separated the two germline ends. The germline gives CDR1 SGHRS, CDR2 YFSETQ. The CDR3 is CASKEGDTDTQYF. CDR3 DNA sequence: TGCGCCAGCAAGGAGGGGGACACAGATACGCAGTATTTT. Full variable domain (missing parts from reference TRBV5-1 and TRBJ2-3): KAGVTQTPRYLIKTRGQQVTLSCSPISGHRSVSWYQQTPGQGLQFLFEYFSETQRNKGNFPGRFSGRQFSNSRSEMNVSTLELGDSALYLCASKEGDTDTQYFGPGTRLTVL.

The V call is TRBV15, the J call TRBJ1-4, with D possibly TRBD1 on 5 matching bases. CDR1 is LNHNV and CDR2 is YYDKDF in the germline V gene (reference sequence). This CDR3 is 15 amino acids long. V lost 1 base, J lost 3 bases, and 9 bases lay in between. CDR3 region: CATSRGGGSNEKLFF. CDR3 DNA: TGTGCCACCAGCAGAGGTGGGGGATCTAATGAAAAACTGTTTTTT.

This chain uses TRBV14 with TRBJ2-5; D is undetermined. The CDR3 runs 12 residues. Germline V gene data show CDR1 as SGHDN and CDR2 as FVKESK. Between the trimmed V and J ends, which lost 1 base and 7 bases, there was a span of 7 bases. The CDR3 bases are TGTGCCAGCAGCCAAGTTGGAGTGACCCAGTACTTC. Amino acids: CASSQVGVTQYF.

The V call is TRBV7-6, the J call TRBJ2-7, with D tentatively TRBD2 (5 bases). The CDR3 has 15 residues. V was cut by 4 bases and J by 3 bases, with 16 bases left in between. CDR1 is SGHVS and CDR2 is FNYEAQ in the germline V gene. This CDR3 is CASSSSGGGFYEQYF. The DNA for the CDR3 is TGTGCCAGCAGCTCCTCCGGAGGTGGTTTCTACGAGCAGTACTTC.

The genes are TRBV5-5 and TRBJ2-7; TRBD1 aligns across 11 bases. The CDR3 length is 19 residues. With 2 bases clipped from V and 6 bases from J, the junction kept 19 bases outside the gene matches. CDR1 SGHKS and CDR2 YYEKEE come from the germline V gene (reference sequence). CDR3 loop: CASSFSPNVQDRGLGEQYF. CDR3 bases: TGTGCCAGCAGCTTTTCCCCCAACGTCCAGGACAGGGGGCTAGGCGAGCAGTACTTC.

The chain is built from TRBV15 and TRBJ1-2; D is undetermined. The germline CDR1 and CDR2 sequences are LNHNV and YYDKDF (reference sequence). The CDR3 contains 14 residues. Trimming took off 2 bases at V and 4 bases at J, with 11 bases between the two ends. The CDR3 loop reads CATSRHSEGYGYTF. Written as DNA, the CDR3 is TGTGCCACCAGCAGACATTCTGAGGGCTATGGCTACACCTTC.

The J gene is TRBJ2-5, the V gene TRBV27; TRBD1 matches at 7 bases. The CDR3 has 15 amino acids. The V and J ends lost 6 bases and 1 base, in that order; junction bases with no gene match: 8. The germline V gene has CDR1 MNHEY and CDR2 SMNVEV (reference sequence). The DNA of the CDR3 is TGTGCCAGCAGCTCGCACGGGACAGCCCAAGAGACCCAGTACTTC. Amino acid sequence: CASSSHGTAQETQYF.

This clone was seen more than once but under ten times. In DNA form, the CDR3 reads TGTGCCACCAAGGGGGGTAGTAGCAATCAGCCCCAGCATTTT. It translates to CATKGGSSNQPQHF. V usage is TRBV28 and J usage is TRBJ1-5; TRBD1 might be the D (6 bases). CDR1 and CDR2 from the germline V gene are MDHEN and SYDVKM. Trimming took 10 bases from V and 0 from J, leaving 13 bases between them. The CDR3 sequence is 14 residues long.

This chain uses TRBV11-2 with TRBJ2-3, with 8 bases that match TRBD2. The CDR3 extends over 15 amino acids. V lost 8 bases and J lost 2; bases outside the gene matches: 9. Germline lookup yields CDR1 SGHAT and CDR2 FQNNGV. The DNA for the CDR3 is TGTGCCAGCCGATCGCGGGGGGTATCCACAGATACGCAGTATTTT. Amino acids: CASRSRGVSTDTQYF. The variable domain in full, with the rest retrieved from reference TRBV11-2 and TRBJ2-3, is EAGVAQSPRYKIIEKRQSVAFWCNPISGHATLYWYQQILGQGPKLLIQFQNNGVVDDSQLPKDRFSAERLKGVDSTLKIQPAKLEDSAVYLCASRSRGVSTDTQYFGPGTRLTVL.

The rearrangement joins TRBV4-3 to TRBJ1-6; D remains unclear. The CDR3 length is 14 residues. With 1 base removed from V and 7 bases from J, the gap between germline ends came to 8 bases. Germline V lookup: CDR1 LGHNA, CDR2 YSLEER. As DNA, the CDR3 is TGCGCCAGCAGCCAAGCAGGCCTGAATTCACCCCTCCACTTT. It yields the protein CASSQAGLNSPLHF.